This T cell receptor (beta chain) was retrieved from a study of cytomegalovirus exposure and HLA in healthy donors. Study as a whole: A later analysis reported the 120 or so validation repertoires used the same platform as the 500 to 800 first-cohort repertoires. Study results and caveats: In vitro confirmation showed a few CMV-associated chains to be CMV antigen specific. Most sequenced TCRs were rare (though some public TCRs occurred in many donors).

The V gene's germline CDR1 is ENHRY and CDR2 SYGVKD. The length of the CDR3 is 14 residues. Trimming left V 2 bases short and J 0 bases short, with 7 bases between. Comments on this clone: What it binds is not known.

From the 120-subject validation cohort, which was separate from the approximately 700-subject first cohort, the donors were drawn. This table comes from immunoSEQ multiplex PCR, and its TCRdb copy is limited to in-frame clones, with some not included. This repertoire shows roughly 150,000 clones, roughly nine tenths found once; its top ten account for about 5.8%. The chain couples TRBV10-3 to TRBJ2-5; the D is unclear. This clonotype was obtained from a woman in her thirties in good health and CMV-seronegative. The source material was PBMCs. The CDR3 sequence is CAISEGQDQETQYF. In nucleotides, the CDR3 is TGTGCCATCAGTGAGGGCCAGGACCAAGAGACCCAGTACTTC.